This T cell receptor beta chain was identified during a study of CD8 T cells in Susac syndrome. Study summary: There were Susac syndrome patients who were therapy-naive at blood draw, others on corticosteroids, and others on intravenous immunoglobulin alone. Study-wide points: CD8+ clones in Susac expanded most in TEMRA cells and active patients.

Note on this clonotype: The antigen is unknown.

The authors reverse transcribed about 0.5 to 1 ug RNA with random hexamers. Amplification of TCR beta CDR3 by immunoSEQ multiplex PCR spanned 54 Vbeta and 13 Jbeta. MiXCR was run by TCRdb on the immunoSEQ multiplex PCR reads, yielding one entry per CDR3 protein. The table has 85,000 to 130,000 distinct CDR3 sequences, 94% seen once. The T cells that were sequenced for TCR beta were CD8+ and CD4+ cells from blood. What was sequenced was CD8+ T cells from PBMCs. The receptor was derived from a human donor with Susac syndrome.

The CDR3 nucleotides are TGTGCCACCTGGATCGCAGTTGTGGCTGAAGCTTTCTTT. Protein product: CATWIAVVAEAFF. This sequence joins TRBV6-1 and TRBJ1-1; D call uncertain. The CDR3 has 13 residues. Germline V gene data show CDR1 as MNHNS and CDR2 as SASEGT. With 10 bases removed from V and 6 bases from J, the gap between germline ends came to 18 bases.